The 14 T cell receptor beta chains below come from one sample, sequenced in a study of long-term antiretroviral therapy in people with HIV. Version v3.0 of the immunoSEQ assay was performed at survey level. Produced via immunoSEQ multiplex PCR; TCRdb's table is partial and in-frame only. The data hold about 20,000 clones, with 90% observed a single time. The input for sequencing was unsorted PBMCs, taken 4.4 years before starting antiretroviral therapy. These receptors originate from a woman aged 25 to 39 with HIV.

By sample fraction, this clone is large. The rearrangement uses TRBV7-8 and TRBJ1-5; 9 nucleotides align to TRBD1. The CDR3 spans 15 residues. The germline V gene encodes CDR1 SGHVS and CDR2 FQNEAQ. The V gene end was trimmed by 1 base and the J gene end by 7 bases; junction bases not matched to a gene: 5. CDR3 region: CASSLGTGVQQPQHF. For the CDR3, the DNA is TGTGCCAGCAGCTTAGGGACAGGGGTTCAACAGCCCCAGCATTTT.

This clone was picked up one time. The CDR3 protein is CASSVWVEWGERGYTF. For the CDR3, the DNA is TGTGCCAGCAGCGTCTGGGTAGAATGGGGGGAGAGGGGCTACACCTTC. The rearrangement links TRBV5-6 to TRBJ1-2; a weak D match, TRBD1 (5 bases). V lost 4 bases and J 8 bases, leaving 24 bases between the germline ends. CDR3 length: 16 amino acids. Germline lookup yields CDR1 SGHDT and CDR2 YYEEEE.

The V and J genes are TRBV6-1 and TRBJ2-7; 10 positions match TRBD1. V shed 7 bases and J 5 bases; nucleotides not matched to a gene: 5. This CDR3 region has 13 residues. Looked up from germline, CDR1 is MNHNS and CDR2 is SASEGT. In DNA, the CDR3 is TGTGCCAGCAAGCGACAGGGGGCCGACGAGCAGTACTTC. Protein product: CASKRQGADEQYF.

The chain is built from TRBV5-6 and TRBJ2-2; D uncertain. Looked up from germline, CDR1 is SGHDT and CDR2 is YYEEEE. CDR3 length equals 16 residues. V lost 4 bases to trimming and J lost 4 bases, with 17 bases between them. The CDR3: CASSPGRSTTTGELFF. The CDR3 DNA reads TGTGCCAGCAGCCCTGGACGATCAACGACCACCGGGGAGCTGTTTTTT.

The gene calls are TRBV10-3 and TRBJ2-7; D perhaps matches TRBD2 (6 bases). The CDR3 sequence is 13 residues long. Deletions cut 11 bases from V and 3 bases from J, with 17 bases between. Germline CDR1 is ENHRY and CDR2 is SYGVKD. In DNA, the CDR3 is TGTGCCGCGGAGGAGGGGATCGGCTACGAGCAGTACTTC. Protein sequence: CAAEEGIGYEQYF.

This chain uses TRBV14 with TRBJ2-3; 7 bases match TRBD1. This CDR3 has 15 amino acids. Per germline, CDR1 SGHDN and CDR2 FVKESK. With V trimmed by 5 bases and J by 0 bases, 5 bases remained unmatched. This CDR3 is CASSWDSSSTDTQYF. CDR3 DNA: TGTGCCAGCAGCTGGGACAGTTCTAGCACAGATACGCAGTATTTT.

The chain carries TRBV7-2 and TRBJ2-7; possible D gene TRBD2, 7 bases. The CDR3 length is 16 residues. CDR1 SGHTA and CDR2 FQGNSA come from the germline V gene. Between the trimmed V and J ends, which lost 5 bases and 3 bases, there was a span of 20 bases. The chain's CDR3 is CASSTPMGGANYEQYF. Here the CDR3 DNA reads TGTGCCAGCAGCACCCCGATGGGGGGGGCCAACTACGAGCAGTACTTC.

The chain employs TRBV19 and TRBJ1-3, with TRBD1 matching over 9 bases. Germline V CDR1 and CDR2: LNHDA, SQIVND (reference sequence). This CDR3 has 16 residues. V was clipped by 9 bases and J by 0 bases; unmatched bases: 9. DNA for the CDR3: TGTGCCAGCAGTCAAGGGACAGGGAACTCTGGAAACACCATATATTTT. It specifies CASSQGTGNSGNTIYF.

In DNA form, the CDR3 reads TGTGCCAGCAGCGTAGATATGAACACTGAAGCTTTCTTT. This encodes CASSVDMNTEAFF. The rearrangement joins TRBV9 to TRBJ1-1; unclear D gene. V gave up 0 bases and J gave up 0 bases, with 3 bases separating them. The length of the CDR3 is 13 residues. CDR1 SGDLS and CDR2 YYNGEE come from the germline V gene.

The genes are TRBV10-3 and TRBJ1-1; D is possibly TRBD1 (5 bases). Germline CDR1 and CDR2: ENHRY and SYGVKD. This CDR3 region has 18 residues. V was clipped by 2 bases and J by 1 base, with 20 bases between them. CDR3 protein: CAISEPEDSRKRNTEAFF. The CDR3 bases are TGTGCCATCAGTGAGCCGGAAGACAGCCGCAAGAGGAACACTGAAGCTTTCTTT.

The chain is built from TRBV7-9 and TRBJ1-2; 9 bases fit TRBD1. The CDR3 is 14 amino acids. The germline CDR1 and CDR2 sequences are SEHNR and FQNEAQ (reference sequence). Unmatched junction bases numbered 6, after V lost 4 bases and J lost 6 bases. CDR3 coding DNA: TGTGCCAGCAGCTCACAGGGGGCGTCGAATGGCTACACCTTC. This sequence encodes CASSSQGASNGYTF.

The V call is TRBV7-2, the J call TRBJ2-3, with D possibly TRBD2 on 6 matching bases. V was trimmed by 5 bases and J by 5 bases, leaving 11 bases between them. The CDR3 covers 13 residues. Germline CDR1 and CDR2: SGHTA and FQGNSA. CDR3 nucleotides: TGTGCCAGCAGCGTCCGACTAGAAGATACGCAGTATTTT. This codes for CASSVRLEDTQYF.

The rearrangement links TRBV7-6 to TRBJ1-1; perhaps TRBD1 as D (6 bases). Looked up from germline, CDR1 is SGHVS and CDR2 is FNYEAQ. This CDR3 has 16 residues. Trimming stripped 2 bases from V and 2 bases from J, with 15 bases between. Here the CDR3 reads CASSLMAQGINTEAFF. The CDR3 DNA sequence: TGTGCCAGCAGCTTAATGGCCCAGGGGATCAACACTGAAGCTTTCTTT.

The chain couples TRBV21-1 to TRBJ1-1. TRBV21-1 is assigned pseudogene status. The length of the CDR3 is 15 residues. CDR3 sequence reads: CASSKGRADNTEAFF. The CDR3 DNA reads as TGTGCCAGCAGCAAAGGGCGGGCGGACAACACTGAAGCTTTCTTT.